The subject of this entry is one T cell receptor (beta chain). Its antigen is not known. A universal primer site was created by template switching, with the cDNA bearing unique molecular identifiers. TCRdb itself ran the 5' RACE reads through MiXCR, one entry per CDR3 protein. The sample has 300,000 to 400,000 distinct CDR3 sequences; around 9% are singletons. This specimen comes from a study of identical twins. Study-level findings and limits: While abundant cord blood beta clonotypes carried fewer insertions, memory repertoires showed no such pattern. Conclusions relied on cross-sectional statistical analysis, not following the same donors.

The germline V gene encodes CDR1 KGHSH and CDR2 LQKENI. This CDR3 spans 15 amino acids. The V segment lost 3 bases and the J segment 3 bases; nucleotides outside the gene matches: 6. Donors uniformly comprised healthy Caucasians. The specimen sequenced was naive T cells sorted from blood. This receptor was taken from a woman between 50 and 59 years old in good health. The chain links TRBV18 to TRBJ1-1; 8 positions match TRBD1. CDR3 DNA sequence: TGTGCCAGCTCACCGATGACAGGGGATCACACTGAAGCTTTCTTT. It encodes CASSPMTGDHTEAFF.